Listed here are 3 T cell receptor beta chains from one sample, sequenced in a study of blood T cell repertoires in COVID-19. Only in-frame clones appear in the TCRdb table, and some are missing; sequencing was by immunoSEQ multiplex PCR. The sample has 130,000 or so clones, around 89% seen once. Material: peripheral blood. The receptors here all came from a middle-aged man with active or convalescent COVID-19.

This clone has just a few counts. This chain uses TRBV5-1 with TRBJ2-7; TRBD1 might be the D (6 bases). Trimming removed 0 bases from V and 0 bases from J, with 10 bases in between. Germline CDR1 and CDR2: SGHRS and YFSETQ. The CDR3 covers 15 residues. This chain's CDR3 is CASSLDGQSSYEQYF. The CDR3 coding sequence is TGCGCCAGCAGCTTGGACGGACAGAGCTCCTACGAGCAGTACTTC.

The count of this clone is one. This chain connects TRBV7-2 to TRBJ2-1, with 12 bases matching TRBD2. V lost 4 bases and J lost 4; bases outside the gene matches: 2. This CDR3 has 15 amino acids. Germline assignment: CDR1 SGHTA and CDR2 FQGNSA. The CDR3 sequence is CASSSGTSGYNEQFF. Written as DNA, the CDR3 is TGTGCCAGCAGCTCGGGGACTAGCGGGTACAATGAGCAGTTCTTC.

The chain has TRBV6-1 and TRBJ2-3; 12 nucleotides match TRBD2. Germline-derived CDR1 and CDR2 are MNHNS and SASEGT. Germline trimming cut 1 base from V and 2 bases from J; bases unmatched to any gene: 7. This CDR3 has 18 residues. In DNA form, the CDR3 reads TGTGCCAGCAGTGAAGAGCTAGCGGGAGGGCCGAACACAGATACGCAGTATTTT. This translates into CASSEELAGGPNTDTQYF.